The text below deals with one TCR beta chain. As yet, its antigen is unknown. This record comes from a study of siplizumab effects on memory and regulatory T cells. General study points: A minor share of alloreactive clones matched unstimulated subsets.

The protocol was immunoSEQ multiplex PCR, while the TCRdb copy is restricted to in-frame clones and leaves out a portion. The sample consists of about 75,000 clones, 93% of them appearing once. The CDR3 is 14 amino acids. V was clipped by 3 bases and J by 2 bases; unmatched bases: 1. Germline-derived CDR1 and CDR2 are SGHNT and YYREEE (reference sequence). The chain carries TRBV5-4 and TRBJ2-7, with TRBD1 identical over 11 bases. The sequencing input was CD8+ T cells sorted from blood. This TCR was sampled from a human donor in good health. Here the CDR3 DNA reads TGTGCCAGCAGCTGGGACAGGGGGACCTACGAGCAGTACTTC. It encodes CASSWDRGTYEQYF.